One TCR beta chain is described in this entry. Its antigen is not identified. This may be a read error: a much more frequent sequence differs by one nucleotide. The CDR3 spans 15 residues. The germline V gene encodes CDR1 SQVTM and CDR2 ANQGSEA. This sample is drawn from a study of T cells in Graves' hyperthyroidism and ophthalmopathy. Researchers amplified the TCR beta CDR3 regions from RNA transcripts. TCR CDR3 underwent first-round RT-PCR with the HTBI primer set. In TCRdb, the multiplex PCR reads were re-called with MiXCR into one record per CDR3 protein. The sample lists about 400,000 distinct CDR3 sequences, over 13% occurring once. Study-level results: In simple terms, a model built on 13 V-J features told ophthalmopathy apart from stable hyperthyroidism. Model-based prediction identified ophthalmopathy a median around seven months prior to its onset.

The sample was blood. The clonotype was recovered from a man aged 45 to 65 with Graves' ophthalmopathy. This chain joins TRBV29-1 and TRBJ1-2, with 7 bases that match TRBD1. CDR3 sequence (DNA): TGCGGCGTGGATACGGAAGACAGGGTTGACTATGGCTACACCTTC. Residues: CGVDTEDRVDYGYTF. The whole variable domain, filled in from reference TRBV29-1 and TRBJ1-2, reads SAVISQKPSRDICQRGTSLTIQCQVDSQVTMMFWYRQQPGQSLTLIATANQGSEATYESGFVIDKFPISRPNLTFSTLTVSNMSPEDSSIYLCGVDTEDRVDYGYTFGSGTRLTVV.